This entry describes one TCR beta chain. This entry is derived from a study of cytomegalovirus exposure and HLA in healthy donors. PCR amplification relied on 60 Vbeta primers (plus 13 Jbeta primers). Only in-frame clones appear in the TCRdb table, and some are missing; sequencing was by immunoSEQ multiplex PCR. In the table there are about 94,000 clones, 81% of which are singletons. Donors were ostensibly healthy at sampling, although undocumented immune exposures were probable. The sequence came from a human donor in good health. Input material: PBMCs.

CDR3 in amino acids: CASSAPGQLNTEAFF. In DNA form, the CDR3 reads TGCGCCAGCAGCGCACCGGGACAGCTCAACACTGAAGCTTTCTTT. This chain uses TRBV4-1 with TRBJ1-1, with 7 bases lining up with TRBD1. This CDR3 contains 15 residues. Trimming took 5 bases from V and 2 from J; bases not matched to a gene: 8. Germline V CDR1 and CDR2: MGHRA, YSYEKL.